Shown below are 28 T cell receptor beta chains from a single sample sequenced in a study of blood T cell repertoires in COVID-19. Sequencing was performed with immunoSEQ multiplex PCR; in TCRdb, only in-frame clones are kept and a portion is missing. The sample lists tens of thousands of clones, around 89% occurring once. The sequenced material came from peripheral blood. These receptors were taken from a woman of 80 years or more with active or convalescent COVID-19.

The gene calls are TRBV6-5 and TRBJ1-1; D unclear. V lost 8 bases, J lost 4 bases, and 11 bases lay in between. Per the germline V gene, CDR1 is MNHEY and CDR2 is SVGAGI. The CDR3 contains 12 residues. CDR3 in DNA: TGTGCCAGCTTCCGCAGCGTCACTGAAGCTTTCTTT. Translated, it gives CASFRSVTEAFF.

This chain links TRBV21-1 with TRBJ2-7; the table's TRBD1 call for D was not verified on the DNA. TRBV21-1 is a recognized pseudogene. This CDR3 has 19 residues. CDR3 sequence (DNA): TGTGCCAGCCTACTTCGATCTGCCCGGGGGACAGGGGAAATGGACGAGCAGTACTTC. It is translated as CASLLRSARGTGEMDEQYF.

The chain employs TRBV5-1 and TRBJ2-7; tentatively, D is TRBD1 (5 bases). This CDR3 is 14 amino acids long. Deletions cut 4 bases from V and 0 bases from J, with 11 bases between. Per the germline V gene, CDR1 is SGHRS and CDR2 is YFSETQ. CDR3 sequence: CASSPRVSSYEQYF. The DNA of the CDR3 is TGCGCCAGCAGCCCCAGGGTAAGCTCCTACGAGCAGTACTTC.

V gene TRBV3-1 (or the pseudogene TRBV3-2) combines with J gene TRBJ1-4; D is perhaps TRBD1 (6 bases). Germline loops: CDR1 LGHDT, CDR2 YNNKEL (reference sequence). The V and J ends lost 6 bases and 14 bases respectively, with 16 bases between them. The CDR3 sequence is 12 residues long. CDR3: CASRGWGHGLFF. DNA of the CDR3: TGTGCCAGCAGGGGGTGGGGACACGGGCTGTTTTTT.

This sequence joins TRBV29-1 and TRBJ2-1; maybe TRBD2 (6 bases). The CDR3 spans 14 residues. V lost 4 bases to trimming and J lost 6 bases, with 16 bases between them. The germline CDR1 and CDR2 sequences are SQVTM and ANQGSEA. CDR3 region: CSVVKSDGGNEQFF. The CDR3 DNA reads TGCAGCGTTGTGAAGTCGGACGGGGGCAATGAGCAGTTCTTC.

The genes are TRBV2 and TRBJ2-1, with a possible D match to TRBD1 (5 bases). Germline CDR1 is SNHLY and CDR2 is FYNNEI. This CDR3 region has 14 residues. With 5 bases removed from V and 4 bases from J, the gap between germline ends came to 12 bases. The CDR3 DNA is TGTGCCAGCAGTACAATTGACAGATACAATGAGCAGTTCTTC. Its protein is CASSTIDRYNEQFF.

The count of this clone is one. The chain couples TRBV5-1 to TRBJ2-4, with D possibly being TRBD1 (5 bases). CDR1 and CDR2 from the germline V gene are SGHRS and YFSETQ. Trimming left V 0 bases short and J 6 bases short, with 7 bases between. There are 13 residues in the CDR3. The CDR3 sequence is CASSLGQLNIQYF. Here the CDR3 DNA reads TGCGCCAGCAGCTTGGGACAGCTAAACATTCAGTACTTC.

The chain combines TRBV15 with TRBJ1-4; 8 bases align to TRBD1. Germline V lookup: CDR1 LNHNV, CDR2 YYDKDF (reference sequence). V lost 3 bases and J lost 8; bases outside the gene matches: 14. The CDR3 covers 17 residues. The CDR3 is CATSRTSQGANEEKLFF. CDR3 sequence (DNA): TGTGCCACCAGCAGGACGTCCCAGGGGGCTAATGAAGAAAAACTGTTTTTT.

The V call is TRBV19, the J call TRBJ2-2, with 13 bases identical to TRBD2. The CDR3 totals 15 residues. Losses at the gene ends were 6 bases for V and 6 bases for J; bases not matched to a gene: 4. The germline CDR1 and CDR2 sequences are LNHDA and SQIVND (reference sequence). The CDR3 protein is CASRRTSGSSGELFF. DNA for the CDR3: TGTGCCAGTAGGAGGACTAGCGGGAGCTCCGGGGAGCTGTTTTTT.

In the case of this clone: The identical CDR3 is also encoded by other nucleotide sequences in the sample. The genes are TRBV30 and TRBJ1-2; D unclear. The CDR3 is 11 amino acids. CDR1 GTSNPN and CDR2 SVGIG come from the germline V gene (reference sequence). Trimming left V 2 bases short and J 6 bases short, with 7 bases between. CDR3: CAWSPADGYTF. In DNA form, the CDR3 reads TGTGCCTGGAGTCCCGCAGATGGCTACACCTTC.

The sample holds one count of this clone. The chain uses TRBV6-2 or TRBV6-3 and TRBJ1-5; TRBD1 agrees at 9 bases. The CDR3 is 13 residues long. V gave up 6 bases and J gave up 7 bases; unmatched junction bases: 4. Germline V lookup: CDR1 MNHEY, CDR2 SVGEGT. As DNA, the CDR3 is TGTGCCAGCAGCGGACAGGGGAGCCAGCCCCAGCATTTT. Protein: CASSGQGSQPQHF.

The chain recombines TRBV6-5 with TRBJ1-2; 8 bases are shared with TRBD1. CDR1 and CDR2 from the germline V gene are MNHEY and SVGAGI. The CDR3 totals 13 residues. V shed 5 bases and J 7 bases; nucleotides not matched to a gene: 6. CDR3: CASSQTGVSGYTF. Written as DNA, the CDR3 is TGTGCCAGCAGTCAGACAGGGGTTAGTGGCTACACCTTC.

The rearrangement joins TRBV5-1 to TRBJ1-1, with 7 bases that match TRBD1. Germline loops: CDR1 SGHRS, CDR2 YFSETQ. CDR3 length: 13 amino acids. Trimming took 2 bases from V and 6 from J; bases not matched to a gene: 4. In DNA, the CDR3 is TGCGCCAGCAGCTTTGAGGGGGCCCCTGAAGCTTTCTTT. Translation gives CASSFEGAPEAFF.

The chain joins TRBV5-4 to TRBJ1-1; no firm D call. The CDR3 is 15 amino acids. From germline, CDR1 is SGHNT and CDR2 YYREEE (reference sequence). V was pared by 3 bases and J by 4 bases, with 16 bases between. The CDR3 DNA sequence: TGTGCCAGCAGCTCGGCGGTAGCCGGAGGCACTGAAGCTTTCTTT. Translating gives CASSSAVAGGTEAFF.

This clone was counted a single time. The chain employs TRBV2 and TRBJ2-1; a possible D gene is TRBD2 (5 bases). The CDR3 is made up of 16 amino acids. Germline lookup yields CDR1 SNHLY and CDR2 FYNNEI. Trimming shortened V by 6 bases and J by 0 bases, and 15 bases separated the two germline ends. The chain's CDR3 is CASRPLAASSYNEQFF. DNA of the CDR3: TGTGCCAGCAGGCCGCTAGCTGCCAGCTCCTACAATGAGCAGTTCTTC.

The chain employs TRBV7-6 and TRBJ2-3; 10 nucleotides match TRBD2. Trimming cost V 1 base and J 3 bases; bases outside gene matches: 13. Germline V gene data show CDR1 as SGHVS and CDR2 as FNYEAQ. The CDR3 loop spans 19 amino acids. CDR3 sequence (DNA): TGTGCCAGCAGCTTAGGCGGGGGATCTAGCGGGAGTGGTACAGATACGCAGTATTTT. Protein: CASSLGGGSSGSGTDTQYF.

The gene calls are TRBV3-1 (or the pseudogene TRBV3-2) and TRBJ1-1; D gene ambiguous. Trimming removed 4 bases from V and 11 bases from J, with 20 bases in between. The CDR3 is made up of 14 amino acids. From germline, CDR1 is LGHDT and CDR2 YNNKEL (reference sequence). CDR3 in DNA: TGTGCCAGCAGCCCCGACCGGGTTCTTAGTAGGGCTTTCTTT. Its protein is CASSPDRVLSRAFF.

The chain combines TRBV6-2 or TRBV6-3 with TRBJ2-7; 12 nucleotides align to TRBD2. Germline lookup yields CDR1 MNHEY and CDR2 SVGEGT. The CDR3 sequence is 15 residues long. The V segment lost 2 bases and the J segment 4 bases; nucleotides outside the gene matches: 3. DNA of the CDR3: TGTGCCAGCAGTTACGTAGGACTAGCGGGGTACGAGCAGTACTTC. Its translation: CASSYVGLAGYEQYF.

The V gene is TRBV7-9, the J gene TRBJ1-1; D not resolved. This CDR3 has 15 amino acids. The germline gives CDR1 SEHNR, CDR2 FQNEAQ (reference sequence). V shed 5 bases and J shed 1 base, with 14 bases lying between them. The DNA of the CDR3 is TGTGCCAGCAGCCCCCCGGCGACAAGGAACACTGAAGCTTTCTTT. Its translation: CASSPPATRNTEAFF.

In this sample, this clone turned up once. For the CDR3, the DNA is TGTGCCAGTAGTAGGGCTAGCCCAGATACGCAGTATTTT. Amino acids: CASSRASPDTQYF. V and J are TRBV19 and TRBJ2-3; possibly TRBD2 for D (5 bases). The CDR3 loop spans 13 amino acids. Trimming took 4 bases from V and 4 from J, leaving 9 bases between them. Germline V CDR1 and CDR2: LNHDA, SQIVND (reference sequence).

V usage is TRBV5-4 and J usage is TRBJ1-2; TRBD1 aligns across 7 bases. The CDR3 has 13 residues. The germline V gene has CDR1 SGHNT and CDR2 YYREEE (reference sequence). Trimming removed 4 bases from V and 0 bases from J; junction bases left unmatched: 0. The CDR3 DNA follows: TGTGCCAGCAGCGGGACAGCTAACTATGGCTACACCTTC. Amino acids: CASSGTANYGYTF.

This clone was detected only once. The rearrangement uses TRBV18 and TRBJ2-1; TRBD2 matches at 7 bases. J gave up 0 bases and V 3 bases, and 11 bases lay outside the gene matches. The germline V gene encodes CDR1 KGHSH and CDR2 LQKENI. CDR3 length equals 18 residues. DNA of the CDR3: TGTGCCAGCTCACCGAGCATAGCGGGCCCAAGCTCCTACAATGAGCAGTTCTTC. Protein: CASSPSIAGPSSYNEQFF. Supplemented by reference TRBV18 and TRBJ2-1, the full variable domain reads NAGVMQNPRHLVRRRGQEARLRCSPMKGHSHVYWYRQLPEEGLKFMVYLQKENIIDESGMPKERFSAEFPKEGPSILRIQQVVRGDSAAYFCASSPSIAGPSSYNEQFFGPGTRLTVL.

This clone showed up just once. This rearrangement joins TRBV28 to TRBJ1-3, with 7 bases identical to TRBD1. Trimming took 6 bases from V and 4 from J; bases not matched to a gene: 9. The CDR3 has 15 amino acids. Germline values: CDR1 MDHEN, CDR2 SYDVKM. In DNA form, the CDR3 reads TGTGCCAGCAGCCTACAGGGGCTGGGCGGAAACACCATATATTTT. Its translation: CASSLQGLGGNTIYF.

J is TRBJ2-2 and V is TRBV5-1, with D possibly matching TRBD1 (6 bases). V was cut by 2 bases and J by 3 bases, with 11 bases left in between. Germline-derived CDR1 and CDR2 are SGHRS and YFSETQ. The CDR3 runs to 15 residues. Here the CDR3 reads CASSLATGYTGELFF. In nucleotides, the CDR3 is TGCGCCAGCAGCTTAGCTACAGGGTACACCGGGGAGCTGTTTTTT. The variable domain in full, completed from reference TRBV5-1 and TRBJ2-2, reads KAGVTQTPRYLIKTRGQQVTLSCSPISGHRSVSWYQQTPGQGLQFLFEYFSETQRNKGNFPGRFSGRQFSNSRSEMNVSTLELGDSALYLCASSLATGYTGELFFGEGSRLTVL.

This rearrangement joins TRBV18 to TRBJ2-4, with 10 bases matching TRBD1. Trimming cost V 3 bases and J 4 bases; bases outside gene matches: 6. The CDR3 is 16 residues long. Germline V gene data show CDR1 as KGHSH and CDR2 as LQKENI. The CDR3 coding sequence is TGTGCCAGCTCACCCACCCCGGACAGGGGGAAAAACATTCAGTACTTC. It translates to CASSPTPDRGKNIQYF.

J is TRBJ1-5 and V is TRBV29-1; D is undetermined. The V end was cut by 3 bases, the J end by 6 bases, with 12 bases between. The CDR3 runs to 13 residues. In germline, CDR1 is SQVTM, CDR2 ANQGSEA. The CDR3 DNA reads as TGCAGCGTTGATATCCAGGAAAGTCAGCCCCAGCATTTT. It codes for CSVDIQESQPQHF.

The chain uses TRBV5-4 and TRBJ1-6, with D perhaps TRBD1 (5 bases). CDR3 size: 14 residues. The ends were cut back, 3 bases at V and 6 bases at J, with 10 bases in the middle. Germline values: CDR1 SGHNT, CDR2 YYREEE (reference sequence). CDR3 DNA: TGTGCCAGCAGCTCCACTCAGGGTAATTCACCCCTCCACTTT. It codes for CASSSTQGNSPLHF.

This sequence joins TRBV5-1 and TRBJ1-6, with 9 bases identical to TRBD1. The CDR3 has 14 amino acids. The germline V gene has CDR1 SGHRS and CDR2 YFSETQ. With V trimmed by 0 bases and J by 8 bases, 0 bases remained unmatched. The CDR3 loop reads CASSLGTGDSPLHF. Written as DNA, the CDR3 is TGCGCCAGCAGCTTGGGGACAGGGGATTCACCCCTCCACTTT.